The present entry profiles one T cell receptor beta chain with its context. The antigen it recognizes is unknown. No much larger clonotype is one base removed from it; base qualities were not supplied. Trimming at the junction amounts to 5 bases on V and 0 bases on J, and the germline ends lie 14 bases apart. The germline V gene (reference sequence) yields SSHAT for CDR1 and FNYEAQ for CDR2. The CDR3 sequence holds 16 residues, the cysteine and phenylalanine included. The only DNA kept is the CDR3, 48 bases in frame from the first base. TCRdb names Illumina HiSeq 1500 as the instrument used. TCRdb reworked the public reads: Q25 trimming with fastp, MiXCR clone assembly, productive beta chains retained. One record per CDR3 amino acid sequence lists the most common genes and DNA. The table for this sample lists around 130,000 distinct CDR3 sequences; roughly 8.2% of them were counted only once. The top ten clones comprise 9.5% to 13% of the sample.

The source of the sample is a study of T cell repertoires in cytomegalovirus infection (dated 2019 in TCRdb). About the full investigation: Donor HLA type was relevant to the analysis, because carriage of CMV infection together with the matching HLA type was indicated by public TCR beta signatures. On the study overall, not on this receptor specifically: The ex vivo response was dominated by HLA-C-restricted CMV-specific TCR beta clonotypes, and the single most frequent clonotype in two of eight donors was supplied by these HLA-C-restricted clonotypes. Cumulative frequency of public TCR beta family members discriminated carriers of CMV infection plus the relevant HLA type in this cohort and an independent approximately 400-donor cohort.

Rearrangement joined TRBV7-7 to TRBJ2-1; the D gene assignment is ambiguous. The origin of this receptor is a human donor in good health (CMV status not recorded). Some clones in this sample may be carry-over from other donors' samples. Sequencing input: PBMCs. The sequenced DNA is TGTGCCAGCAGCGTGGAACTTAGCAGCTCCTACAATGAGCAGTTCTTC. Its translation is CASSVELSSSYNEQFF. Reference TRBV7-7 and TRBJ2-1 genes cover what lies past the CDR3, so the full variable domain is GAGVSQSPRYKVTKRGQDVTLRCDPISSHATLYWYQQALGQGPEFLTYFNYEAQPDKSGLPSDRFSAERPEGSISTLTIQRTEQRDSAMYRCASSVELSSSYNEQFFGPGTRLTVL.